Below, one T cell receptor (beta chain) is given with its context. The sample originates from a study of blood T cell repertoires in COVID-19. For the study at large: There were acute and convalescent COVID-19 samples, and they came from the United States, Italy and Spain. Sources were T cells, B-cell-depleted T cells, or PBMCs; the material itself was cDNA or gDNA.

The CDR3 length is 13 residues. In germline, CDR1 is SEHNR, CDR2 FQNEAQ (reference sequence). Trimming took 5 bases from V and 4 from J, leaving 11 bases between them. As processed by the authors: Amplified reference gene primers provided the basis for estimating nucleated cell counts. Sequenced by immunoSEQ multiplex PCR; TCRdb stores in-frame clones only, minus some. That table supplies the V and J calls and clone size; D and trimming were determined from the DNA. Of about 190,000 clones in the sample, around 77% are singletons; the top ten hold approximately 15%. The chain employs TRBV7-9 and TRBJ1-2, with D unresolved. The receptor was isolated from a man aged 60-69 years with active or convalescent COVID-19. The sequencing sample was made of peripheral blood. CDR3 nucleotides: TGTGCCAGCAGCCCTCTCGGAGGCTATGGCTACACCTTC. The encoded protein is CASSPLGGYGYTF.